This record looks at one TCR beta chain sequence and its context. Which antigen it targets is not known. No base quality values were provided; no much bigger clone lies one nucleotide off. The source of the sample is a study of blood T cell repertoires in COVID-19 (dated by TCRdb to 2019 to 2021). In the study overall: Samples from collaborators originated in the United States, Italy and Spain and spanned both the acute and convalescent phases of COVID-19. The prospective study material was composed of cDNA or gDNA derived from T cells, B-cell-depleted T cells, or PBMCs. Deeply sampled blood TCRbeta repertoires from subjects exposed to, actively infected with, or recovered from COVID-19 were included in the dataset. A freely available public database, intended as a resource for researchers studying the immune response to SARS-CoV-2, is where the repertoires were released. Samples were obtained from the ongoing ImmuneRACE study (first 160 participants) and from some 1,300 subjects provided by 6 global collaborators. Nearly every sample came with metadata listing a de-identified subject ID, COVID-19 status, age in years and sex. Where available, HLA class I and class II types were obtained from metadata supplied by the sample provider rather than from assay-based typing.

The paper as a whole reports these results and caveats: The quantity of clinical and demographic metadata differed by source and by participant and was supplied without curation.

Collaborating institutions collected whole blood in K2EDTA tubes following their own protocols. Collaborator samples were shipped for TCRbeta analysis as frozen whole blood, isolated PBMCs, or DNA extracted from either sample type. The immunoSEQ Assay, a bias-controlled multiplex PCR, was used to amplify TCRbeta CDR3 regions from genomic DNA. Per the authors' processing: Within the assay, amplification of reference gene primers was used to estimate how many nucleated cells each sample contained. Sequence reads were collapsed and filtered to measure the absolute abundance of every unique TCRbeta CDR3 rearrangement. For each sample, productive Simpson clonality was calculated by taking the square root of Simpson's diversity index across productive rearrangements. TCRdb re-hosts the immuneACCESS table, in-frame sequences only. Its copies lack some clones; in the studies checked, an unresolved V gene accounts for under half of them, and the cause for the rest is not known. D and trimming come from the DNA, and the V and J calls and clone size come from that table. Across this sample there are tens of thousands of clones, with 85% to 90% seen only once. Of the sample, 6% to 8% falls within the top ten clones.

The origin of this receptor is a woman aged 80 or over with active COVID-19. The sequencing input was peripheral blood.

The CDR3 is CASSSSTTSGTDTQYF. Here is the DNA: TGTGCCAGCAGTTCCTCAACGACTAGCGGTACAGATACGCAGTATTTT. The chain couples TRBV28 to TRBJ2-3, with 9 bases matching TRBD2. The germline V gene sets CDR1 to MDHEN and CDR2 to SYDVKM. Unmatched junction bases come to 8, with V trimmed by 4 bases and J by 3 bases. From cysteine to phenylalanine, the CDR3 is 16 amino acids long. Solely the CDR3 DNA is kept, with 48 bases framed from the first base.